Sequencing of this T cell receptor (beta chain) was carried out in a study of blood T cell repertoires in COVID-19. For the study at large: COVID-19 samples collected from the United States, Italy and Spain covered acute and convalescent phases. Nucleic acid was either cDNA or gDNA, and it came from T cells, B-cell-depleted T cells, or PBMCs.

V shed 3 bases and J 0 bases; nucleotides not matched to a gene: 8. CDR1 is SGDLS and CDR2 is YYNGEE in the germline V gene. The length of the CDR3 is 17 residues. In the authors' workflow: Reference gene primers were amplified, and this amplification served to estimate nucleated cell counts. Produced via immunoSEQ multiplex PCR; TCRdb's table is partial and in-frame only. V, J and clone size are those of that table, while D and trimming were read from the DNA. The repertoire holds approximately 100,000 clones, with approximately 87% as singletons. The chain combines TRBV9 with TRBJ2-7, with TRBD2 matching 11 bases. The sequencing sample was made of peripheral blood. This clonotype was obtained from a woman in her twenties or thirties with acute or convalescent COVID-19. CDR3 loop: CASSGPRGLADSYEQYF. As DNA, the CDR3 is TGTGCCAGCAGCGGACCTAGGGGACTAGCGGACTCCTACGAGCAGTACTTC. Using reference TRBV9 and TRBJ2-7 for the parts outside the CDR3, the full variable domain is DSGVTQTPKHLITATGQRVTLRCSPRSGDLSVYWYQQSLDQGLQFLIQYYNGEERAKGNILERFSAQQFPDLHSELNLSSLELGDSALYFCASSGPRGLADSYEQYFGPGTRLTVT.